Presented here are 19 T cell receptor beta chains from one specimen sequenced in a study of blood T cell repertoires in COVID-19. The repertoire was sequenced with immunoSEQ multiplex PCR; TCRdb's copy has only in-frame clones and lacks some. The data show about 220,000 clones, around 91% seen once. The specimen sequenced was PBMCs or T cells enriched from blood (not recorded which). These receptors were taken from a woman under 30 in a cohort exposed to, infected with or recovered from COVID-19 (not recorded which).

The genes are TRBV19 and TRBJ2-1, with a weak D call TRBD2 (6 bases). CDR1 LNHDA and CDR2 SQIVND come from the germline V gene (reference sequence). The ends were cut back, 3 bases at V and 3 bases at J, with 9 bases in the middle. The length of the CDR3 is 14 residues. The CDR3 DNA sequence: TGTGCCAGTAGTATGAGCGGGCGCTACAATGAGCAGTTCTTC. Translating gives CASSMSGRYNEQFF.

J is TRBJ1-6 and V is TRBV19; the D gene is possibly TRBD1 (5 bases). The CDR3 has 15 residues. CDR1 and CDR2 (germline): LNHDA, SQIVND (reference sequence). Trimming shortened V by 3 bases and J by 10 bases, and 16 bases separated the two germline ends. In DNA form, the CDR3 reads TGTGCCAGTAGTATGGGGCAGGGTTATCGGTCACCCCTCCACTTT. It yields the protein CASSMGQGYRSPLHF.

The CDR3 DNA sequence: TGTGCCAGCAGCAGAAAGGACAGTTACGAAAAACTGTTTTTT. Its protein product is CASSRKDSYEKLFF. This chain uses TRBV3-1 (or the pseudogene TRBV3-2) with TRBJ1-4; D may be TRBD1 (6 bases). The V end lost 5 bases, the J end lost 8 bases, and 15 bases lay between the germline ends. CDR3 length: 14 residues. CDR1 is LGHDT, CDR2 YNNKEL, per germline (reference sequence).

The CDR3 nucleotides are TGTGCCAGCAGTCTGCTGTGGGGGGACTTCCGCACCGGGGAGCTGTTTTTT. It translates to CASSLLWGDFRTGELFF. This chain joins TRBV28 and TRBJ2-2; weak D call: TRBD2 (6 bases). CDR1 is MDHEN and CDR2 is SYDVKM in the germline V gene. The CDR3 totals 17 residues. V lost 5 bases, J lost 4 bases, and 20 bases lay in between.

The chain has TRBV6-5 and TRBJ2-7; 8 nucleotides align to TRBD1. The CDR3 totals 16 residues. V shed 1 base and J 4 bases; nucleotides not matched to a gene: 9. Per the germline V gene, CDR1 is MNHEY and CDR2 is SVGAGI. In DNA, the CDR3 is TGTGCCAGCAGTTACTGGGGCGGGACAGGCGGTTACGAGCAGTACTTC. This encodes CASSYWGGTGGYEQYF.

The chain is built from TRBV7-8 and TRBJ1-1, with D perhaps TRBD1 (5 bases). CDR1 is SGHVS and CDR2 is FQNEAQ in the germline V gene. V was trimmed by 1 base and J by 5 bases, leaving 11 bases between them. There are 14 residues in the CDR3. The CDR3 nucleotides read TGTGCCAGCAGCTTAGAAGCAGGGATGACTGAAGCTTTCTTT. This encodes CASSLEAGMTEAFF. Combining the CDR3 with reference TRBV7-8 and TRBJ1-1 gives the whole variable domain GAGVSQSPRYKVAKRGQDVALRCDPISGHVSLFWYQQALGQGPEFLTYFQNEAQLDKSGLPSDRFFAERPEGSVSTLKIQRTQQEDSAVYLCASSLEAGMTEAFFGQGTRLTVV.

This clone was seen a few times. This chain joins TRBV7-9 and TRBJ1-1; no definite D call. The CDR3 length is 13 residues. Germline V gene data show CDR1 as SEHNR and CDR2 as FQNEAQ (reference sequence). Trimming cost V 9 bases and J 2 bases, with 13 bases left between them. Written as DNA, the CDR3 is TGTGCCAGTACCCCGGGGAGTAACACTGAAGCTTTCTTT. It codes for CASTPGSNTEAFF.

The genes are TRBV28 and TRBJ2-7, with D possibly matching TRBD1 (6 bases). V lost 5 bases and J lost 3, with 14 bases in between. Germline V gene lookup returns CDR1 MDHEN and CDR2 SYDVKM. The CDR3 sequence is 14 residues long. The CDR3 bases are TGTGCCAGCAGTCCTGTGAGGGGGATCTACGAGCAGTACTTC. Its translation is CASSPVRGIYEQYF.

V usage is TRBV15 and J usage is TRBJ2-1; D may be TRBD2 (5 bases). Trimming left V 0 bases short and J 8 bases short, with 14 bases between. Germline V gene data show CDR1 as LNHNV and CDR2 as YYDKDF (reference sequence). The CDR3 consists of 15 residues. The CDR3 reads CATSRDRAVEHEQFF. The CDR3 DNA reads as TGTGCCACCAGCAGAGATCGAGCGGTAGAGCATGAGCAGTTCTTC.

A remark on this clone: Within the sample, other DNA sequences also encode this same CDR3. V gene TRBV12-3 or TRBV12-4 combines with J gene TRBJ1-6; D not certain. CDR3 length equals 13 residues. Trimming left V 1 base short and J 6 bases short, with 4 bases between. The CDR3 here is CASSLDSNSPLHF. The CDR3 nucleotides are TGTGCCAGCAGTTTAGACTCTAATTCACCCCTCCACTTT.

This clone was detected only a few times. CDR3 bases: TGTGCCAGCAGTGACTGGAAACTAGCGGGAGGGCCAACTGAAGAGACCCAGTACTTC. Protein product: CASSDWKLAGGPTEETQYF. V usage is TRBV6-4 and J usage is TRBJ2-5; 13 bases are a match to TRBD2. The germline V gene has CDR1 MRHNA and CDR2 SNTAGT. This CDR3 comprises 19 residues. J was trimmed by 3 bases and V by 1 base; bases with no gene match: 11.

The chain couples TRBV2 to TRBJ2-1; D is undetermined. V lost 6 bases, J lost 8 bases, and 8 bases lay in between. The CDR3 runs to 11 residues. Germline CDR1 is SNHLY and CDR2 is FYNNEI. The CDR3 region is CASSRLDEQFF. The CDR3 bases are TGTGCCAGCAGCCGGTTGGATGAGCAGTTCTTC.

The V gene is TRBV19, the J gene TRBJ1-1; D is perhaps TRBD1 (6 bases). The V and J ends lost 3 bases and 5 bases respectively, with 13 bases between them. The length of the CDR3 is 14 residues. Germline-derived CDR1 and CDR2 are LNHDA and SQIVND (reference sequence). The CDR3 DNA reads TGTGCCAGTAGTATCGCGGGGGCCGGTACTGAAGCTTTCTTT. Amino acid sequence: CASSIAGAGTEAFF.

This sequence joins TRBV2 and TRBJ1-5, with D perhaps TRBD1 (5 bases). The CDR3 is 15 amino acids. The V end lost 4 bases, the J end lost 4 bases, and 14 bases lay between the germline ends. Germline-derived CDR1 and CDR2 are SNHLY and FYNNEI. CDR3 coding DNA: TGTGCCAGCAGTGGGGGGAGGGCCGCAAATCAGCCCCAGCATTTT. Translating it yields CASSGGRAANQPQHF. The full variable domain, with the rest looked up from reference TRBV2 and TRBJ1-5, is EPEVTQTPSHQVTQMGQEVILRCVPISNHLYFYWYRQILGQKVEFLVSFYNNEISEKSEIFDDQFSVERPDGSNFTLKIRSTKLEDSAMYFCASSGGRAANQPQHFGDGTRLSIL.

The chain carries TRBV19 and TRBJ2-2; TRBD2 matches at 14 bases. The CDR3 has 19 amino acids. With V trimmed by 7 bases and J by 6 bases, 16 bases remained unmatched. Germline loops: CDR1 LNHDA, CDR2 SQIVND (reference sequence). CDR3 sequence reads: CASIVRDGLAGGRAGELFF. In DNA, the CDR3 is TGTGCCAGTATAGTCCGGGATGGACTAGCGGGAGGACGGGCCGGGGAGCTGTTTTTT.

The genes are TRBV11-2 and TRBJ2-4, with D possibly being TRBD2 (7 bases). CDR3 length: 15 amino acids. Trimming removed 0 bases at V and 7 bases at J, with 13 bases between. From germline, CDR1 is SGHAT and CDR2 FQNNGV. The CDR3 DNA reads TGTGCCAGCAGCTTAGATCCGGGGGGCGCGAACATTCAGTACTTC. Its translation: CASSLDPGGANIQYF.

J is TRBJ1-2 and V is TRBV24-1; 9 bases agree with TRBD1. Trimming removed 1 base from V and 6 bases from J; junction bases left unmatched: 5. Germline V gene sequence: CDR1 KGHDR, CDR2 SFDVKD. This CDR3 has 15 residues. CDR3 sequence (DNA): TGTGCCACCAGTGATTTTGGGACAGGGAAGAATGGCTACACCTTC. Translated: CATSDFGTGKNGYTF.

The V call is TRBV4-2, the J call TRBJ1-5; the D gene is possibly TRBD1 (6 bases). The CDR3 runs to 14 residues. The germline V gene encodes CDR1 LGHNA and CDR2 YNFKEQ. V lost 1 base, J lost 5 bases, and 9 bases lay in between. CDR3 nucleotide sequence: TGTGCCAGCAGCCAAGTAGGGGGGGATCAGCCCCAGCATTTT. It codes for CASSQVGGDQPQHF.

The chain couples TRBV9 to TRBJ2-1; D not resolved. CDR3 length equals 12 residues. The V end lost 2 bases, the J end lost 2 bases, and 2 bases lay between the germline ends. The germline V gene has CDR1 SGDLS and CDR2 YYNGEE. CDR3 in amino acids: CASSVTYNEQFF. CDR3 bases: TGTGCCAGCAGCGTCACCTACAATGAGCAGTTCTTC.